Shown below are 8 T cell receptor beta chains from a single sample sequenced in a study of blood T cell repertoires in COVID-19 (dated by TCRdb to about 2020). The method behind the library was the immunoSEQ multiplex PCR assay. Entries here come from immuneACCESS through TCRdb and include only in-frame sequences with V and J called. Some clones fail to appear in such tables; in the studies checked, an unresolved V gene covers under half of the shortfall, and the cause of the remainder is unknown. Recorded for this sample are approximately 240,000 clones; approximately 81% of them occurred a single time. The ten top clones hold around 5.5% of the sample. The sample was peripheral blood. All receptors derive from a woman aged 60 to 75 who had recovered from COVID-19.

The chain joins TRBV6-5 to TRBJ2-5; the match to TRBD2 covers 7 bases. The J segment lost 7 bases and the V segment lost 2 bases, leaving 7 bases of the junction unmatched. The CDR3 covers 14 residues. Germline-derived CDR1 and CDR2 are MNHEY and SVGAGI. DNA for the CDR3: TGTGCCAGCAGTTACGCCCCCCGGGGGGTGACCCAGTACTTC. Translated: CASSYAPRGVTQYF.

The chain couples TRBV4-3 to TRBJ2-2; the D gene is possibly TRBD2 (5 bases). V lost 0 bases and J 1 base, leaving 12 bases between the germline ends. CDR1 LGHNA and CDR2 YSLEER come from the germline V gene. CDR3 size: 17 residues. CDR3 sequence reads: CASSQDAEGMNTGELFF. CDR3 DNA sequence: TGCGCCAGCAGCCAAGACGCCGAGGGAATGAACACCGGGGAGCTGTTTTTT.

V and J are TRBV20-1 and TRBJ2-3; maybe TRBD2 (6 bases). The CDR3 has 11 residues. Germline V CDR1 and CDR2: DFQATT, SNEGSKA (reference sequence). The CDR3 loop reads CGGLSADTQYF. The CDR3 DNA sequence: TGCGGGGGACTCAGCGCAGATACGCAGTATTTT.

The chain employs TRBV5-1 and TRBJ2-3; D may be TRBD2 (6 bases). The CDR3 covers 15 residues. V dropped 4 bases and J dropped 6 bases, with 18 bases sitting between them. Looked up from germline, CDR1 is SGHRS and CDR2 is YFSETQ. The DNA of the CDR3 is TGCGCCAGCAGCCCTGTGGTAGGGGAGGCCGATACGCAGTATTTT. Protein product: CASSPVVGEADTQYF.

This chain uses TRBV5-4 with TRBJ2-1, with 8 bases aligning to TRBD1. The CDR3 consists of 15 residues. The V gene's germline CDR1 is SGHNT and CDR2 YYREEE (reference sequence). V dropped 0 bases and J dropped 4; count of bases not matched to a gene: 3. CDR3 loop: CASSLDRGEYNEQFF. Written as DNA, the CDR3 is TGTGCCAGCAGCTTGGACAGGGGGGAATACAATGAGCAGTTCTTC.

The V gene is TRBV5-1, the J gene TRBJ2-1; no clear D gene. CDR1 is SGHRS and CDR2 is YFSETQ in the germline V gene. This CDR3 has 15 amino acids. V was cut by 5 bases and J by 6 bases, with 18 bases left in between. CDR3 in DNA: TGCGCCAGCAGACCCCACGTTGACTCCGGCAATGAGCAGTTCTTC. This gives the protein CASRPHVDSGNEQFF.

The chain couples TRBV30 to TRBJ2-2; D uncertain. This CDR3 contains 12 residues. Looked up from germline, CDR1 is GTSNPN and CDR2 is SVGIG (reference sequence). V was clipped by 4 bases and J by 6 bases, with 9 bases between them. The DNA of the CDR3 is TGTGCCTGGACCCAGGTCCCCGGGGAGCTGTTTTTT. This codes for CAWTQVPGELFF. Supplemented by reference TRBV30 and TRBJ2-2, the full variable domain reads SQTIHQWPATLVQPVGSPLSLECTVEGTSNPNLYWYRQAAGRGLQLLFYSVGIGQISSEVPQNLSASRPQDRQFILSSKKLLLSDSGFYLCAWTQVPGELFFGEGSRLTVL.

The chain carries TRBV6-4 and TRBJ1-2; 9 nucleotides line up with TRBD1. V shed 6 bases, J shed 6 bases, and the junction held 11 bases outside the gene matches. The germline V gene encodes CDR1 MRHNA and CDR2 SNTAGT. CDR3 length: 15 residues. The CDR3 region has the DNA TGTGCCAGCAGAGCCCAACCTACAGGGGGCCATGGCTACACCTTC. It specifies CASRAQPTGGHGYTF.